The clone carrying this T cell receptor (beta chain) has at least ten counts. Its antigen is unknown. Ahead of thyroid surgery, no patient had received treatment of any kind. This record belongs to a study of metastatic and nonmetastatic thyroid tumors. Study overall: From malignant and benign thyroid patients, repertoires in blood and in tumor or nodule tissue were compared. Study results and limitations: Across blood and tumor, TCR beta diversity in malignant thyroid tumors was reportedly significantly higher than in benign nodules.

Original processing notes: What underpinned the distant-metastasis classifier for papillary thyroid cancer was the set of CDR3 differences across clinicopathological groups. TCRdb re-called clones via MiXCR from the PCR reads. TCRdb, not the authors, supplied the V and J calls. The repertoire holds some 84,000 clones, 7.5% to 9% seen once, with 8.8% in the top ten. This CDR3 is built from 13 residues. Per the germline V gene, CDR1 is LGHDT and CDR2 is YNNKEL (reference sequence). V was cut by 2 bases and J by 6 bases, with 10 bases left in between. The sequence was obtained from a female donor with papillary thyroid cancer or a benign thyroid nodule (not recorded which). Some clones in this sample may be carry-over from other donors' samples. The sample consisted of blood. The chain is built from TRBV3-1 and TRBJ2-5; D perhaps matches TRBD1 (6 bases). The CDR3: CASSQMRGKTQYF. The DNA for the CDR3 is TGTGCCAGCAGCCAAATGAGGGGGAAGACCCAGTACTTC.